The 29 T cell receptor beta chains reported below all come from one sample, sequenced in a study of T cells in Graves' hyperthyroidism and ophthalmopathy. Amplified regions were TCR beta CDR3 sequences from RNA transcripts. HTBI primers were used for first-round RT-PCR of the TCR CDR3. TCRdb passed the multiplex PCR reads through MiXCR, listing each CDR3 protein once. The sample yields about 520,000 distinct CDR3 sequences, around a quarter seen once. The sequenced material came from blood. All receptors derive from a woman aged 25 to 39 with Graves' ophthalmopathy.

This clonotype was counted ten times or more. The gene calls are TRBV11-1 and TRBJ2-6; D may be TRBD2 (5 bases). Trimming left V 2 bases short and J 0 bases short, with 8 bases between. Germline lookup yields CDR1 SGHAT and CDR2 FQDESV (reference sequence). This CDR3 region has 16 residues. The CDR3, as DNA: TGTGCCAGCAGCTTACAGCGGTACTCTGGGGCCAACGTCCTGACTTTC. Protein: CASSLQRYSGANVLTF.

This clonotype was found many times. V usage is TRBV6-1 and J usage is TRBJ1-1, with D unresolved. V was shortened by 5 bases and J by 2 bases, with 18 bases between the two germline ends. This CDR3 spans 16 amino acids. The V gene's germline CDR1 is MNHNS and CDR2 SASEGT. CDR3 nucleotide sequence: TGTGCCAGCAGTCAAATCCTGGCCCGAGCTAACACTGAAGCTTTCTTT. It translates to CASSQILARANTEAFF.

This clonotype was seen many times. The chain employs TRBV6-1 and TRBJ1-2; D possibly corresponds to TRBD1 (6 bases). Deletions cut 3 bases from V and 4 bases from J, with 15 bases between. Germline-derived CDR1 and CDR2 are MNHNS and SASEGT. The CDR3 totals 15 residues. The CDR3 sequence is CASSDAGGGGYGYTF. CDR3 DNA sequence: TGTGCCAGCAGTGACGCCGGCGGGGGCGGCTATGGCTACACCTTC.

Points on this clonotype: Just one base apart from a much larger clone, this may be a read error. The genes are TRBV10-3 and TRBJ2-7; 7 nucleotides agree with TRBD1. The V gene end was trimmed by 1 base and the J gene end by 4 bases; junction bases not matched to a gene: 7. The V gene's germline CDR1 is ENHRY and CDR2 SYGVKD. The CDR3 has 15 residues. DNA of the CDR3: TGTGCCATCAGTGAGTTTCTGGGACAGAATTACGAGCAGTACTTC. It specifies CAISEFLGQNYEQYF.

This clonotype was seen many times. The chain couples TRBV6-5 to TRBJ2-7; no clear D. Trimming took off 7 bases at V and 7 bases at J, with 14 bases between the two ends. Germline V gene lookup returns CDR1 MNHEY and CDR2 SVGAGI. CDR3 size: 12 residues. CDR3 coding DNA: TGTGCCAGCATGGGATTTGTTAGGGAGCAGTACTTC. As protein: CASMGFVREQYF.

This clonotype has more than one count but fewer than ten. This could be a read error, since a much larger clone is one nucleotide away. V and J are TRBV10-3 and TRBJ1-1; 8 positions match TRBD1. The CDR3 totals 14 residues. Germline CDR1 ENHRY, CDR2 SYGVKD. The CDR3 coding sequence is TGTGCCATCACCGGACAGGGTGAGAACACTGAAGCTTGCTTT. This gives the protein CAITGQGENTEACF.

This clonotype was counted many times. This sequence joins TRBV12-5 and TRBJ1-1, with a tentative D call TRBD1 (5 bases). This CDR3 region has 15 residues. Germline lookup yields CDR1 LGHNT and CDR2 FRNRAP. The V end lost 4 bases, the J end lost 1 base, and 13 bases lay between the germline ends. The CDR3 spells CASGSYYGGNTEAFF. The CDR3 nucleotides are TGTGCTAGTGGTTCCTATTACGGGGGGAACACTGAAGCTTTCTTT.

The chain links TRBV28 to TRBJ1-2; a possible D gene is TRBD1 (5 bases). The CDR3 loop spans 12 amino acids. V was trimmed by 5 bases and J by 7 bases, leaving 11 bases between them. CDR1 and CDR2 (germline): MDHEN, SYDVKM. CDR3 sequence: CASSPTVRGYTF. The CDR3 DNA reads as TGTGCCAGCAGTCCGACAGTTCGTGGCTACACCTTC.

The chain links TRBV29-1 to TRBJ2-7; TRBD2 might be the D (6 bases). Trimming took 5 bases from V and 3 from J, leaving 14 bases between them. The CDR3 extends over 13 amino acids. Germline V lookup: CDR1 SQVTM, CDR2 ANQGSEA. CDR3 DNA sequence: TGCAGCGTTAAAGCCCTGCGGGGCTACGAGCAGTACTTC. This gives the protein CSVKALRGYEQYF.

This clonotype was recorded at least ten times. The chain employs TRBV7-8 and TRBJ2-5; weak D call: TRBD1 (5 bases). From germline, CDR1 is SGHVS and CDR2 FQNEAQ. The length of the CDR3 is 13 residues. V was cut by 2 bases and J by 5 bases, with 9 bases left in between. DNA of the CDR3: TGTGCCAGCAGCTTACCAGCAGGGGAGACCCAGTACTTC. Its translation is CASSLPAGETQYF.

The chain joins TRBV24-1 to TRBJ2-5; tentatively, D is TRBD1 (6 bases). Germline V lookup: CDR1 KGHDR, CDR2 SFDVKD. V was clipped by 9 bases and J by 5 bases, with 21 bases between them. The CDR3 is 15 residues long. The CDR3 loop is CATSAFEGDYETQYF. CDR3 coding DNA: TGTGCCACCTCTGCGTTTGAGGGGGATTATGAGACCCAGTACTTC.

This chain connects TRBV4-1 to TRBJ1-3; the match to TRBD1 covers 10 bases. The CDR3 contains 17 residues. V trimming: 0 bases; J trimming: 2 bases; junction bases outside the gene matches: 4. CDR1 is MGHRA and CDR2 is YSYEKL in the germline V gene. The CDR3 region is CASSQDPGQGAGNTIYF. The DNA for the CDR3 is TGCGCCAGCAGCCAAGACCCCGGACAGGGGGCTGGAAACACCATATATTTT.

This chain connects TRBV5-1 to TRBJ2-5; 14 bases align to TRBD2. Trimming removed 1 base from V and 2 bases from J; junction bases left unmatched: 7. Germline loops: CDR1 SGHRS, CDR2 YFSETQ. The CDR3 covers 18 residues. The CDR3 DNA is TGCGCCAGCAGCTTGTATGGACTAGCGGGGGGTCATCAAGAGACCCAGTACTTC. It encodes CASSLYGLAGGHQETQYF.

The chain employs TRBV7-3 and TRBJ2-7; D is possibly TRBD1 or TRBD2 (6 bases each). Looked up from germline, CDR1 is SGHTA and CDR2 is FQGTGA. V was cut by 1 base and J by 6 bases, with 10 bases left in between. This CDR3 has 13 residues. The DNA of the CDR3 is TGTGCCAGCAGCTTAAAAGGGGGGTCCGAGCAGTACTTC. Amino acid sequence: CASSLKGGSEQYF.

This clonotype was found many times. The chain joins TRBV4-1 to TRBJ2-4; D may match TRBD1 or TRBD2 (5 bases each). The CDR3 covers 14 residues. Germline CDR1 is MGHRA and CDR2 is YSYEKL. V lost 9 bases, J lost 3 bases, and 15 bases lay in between. For the CDR3, the DNA is TGCGCCAGGACTAACCGAGGGGACAAAAACATTCAGTACTTC. This translates into CARTNRGDKNIQYF.

In its sample, this clonotype was seen many times. This chain joins TRBV30 and TRBJ2-7; D is undetermined. The ends were cut back, 1 base at V and 0 bases at J, with 7 bases in the middle. The CDR3 is made up of 13 amino acids. Germline CDR1 is GTSNPN and CDR2 is SVGIG (reference sequence). CDR3 in amino acids: CAWSDTSSYEQYF. Here the CDR3 DNA reads TGTGCCTGGAGTGACACCTCCTCCTACGAGCAGTACTTC.

This clonotype was found many times. J is TRBJ2-2 and V is TRBV12-3 or TRBV12-4; D may be TRBD1 (5 bases). Trimming removed 6 bases from V and 1 base from J, with 6 bases in between. This CDR3 is built from 13 residues. The CDR3 spells CASRTENTGELFF. CDR3 sequence (DNA): TGTGCCAGCAGGACAGAGAACACCGGGGAGCTGTTTTTT.

This clonotype was picked up many times. The CDR3 loop reads CSAMSRDRGNYGYTF. The CDR3 DNA reads TGCAGTGCTATGTCAAGGGACAGGGGAAACTATGGCTACACCTTC. This chain connects TRBV20-1 to TRBJ1-2; 10 bases line up with TRBD1. V lost 4 bases and J lost 2; bases outside the gene matches: 7. This CDR3 contains 15 residues. Germline CDR1 reads DFQATT; CDR2 reads SNEGSKA (reference sequence).

The table lists this clonotype with a few counts. The J gene is TRBJ1-5, the V gene TRBV12-3 or TRBV12-4; perhaps TRBD1 as D (5 bases). V lost 5 bases, J lost 6 bases, and 20 bases lay in between. The CDR3 has 16 amino acids. The chain's CDR3 is CASSDRDGAGVQPQHF. CDR3 sequence (DNA): TGTGCCAGCAGTGACCGGGACGGAGCTGGGGTTCAGCCCCAGCATTTT.

This clonotype was counted ten times or more. This chain uses TRBV18 with TRBJ1-1, with D unclear. Trimming removed 3 bases from V and 5 bases from J, with 16 bases in between. This CDR3 contains 15 residues. The germline CDR1 and CDR2 sequences are KGHSH and LQKENI. CDR3 nucleotide sequence: TGTGCCAGCTCACCTTCCCTGGCCTTTTTGACTGAAGCTTTCTTT. This sequence encodes CASSPSLAFLTEAFF. The full variable domain, its missing parts supplied by reference TRBV18 and TRBJ1-1, is NAGVMQNPRHLVRRRGQEARLRCSPMKGHSHVYWYRQLPEEGLKFMVYLQKENIIDESGMPKERFSAEFPKEGPSILRIQQVVRGDSAAYFCASSPSLAFLTEAFFGQGTRLTVV.

This clonotype was recorded at least ten times. The chain links TRBV29-1 to TRBJ1-5; D possibly corresponds to TRBD1 (5 bases). Germline V gives CDR1 SQVTM, CDR2 ANQGSEA. This CDR3 contains 13 residues. Trimming removed 4 bases at V and 6 bases at J, with 13 bases between. The DNA of the CDR3 is TGCAGCGTTGCTCTACAGGAAAGTCAGCCCCAGCATTTT. The encoded protein is CSVALQESQPQHF.

This clonotype was picked up many times. The gene calls are TRBV6-2 or TRBV6-3 and TRBJ1-5; D is uncertain. Trimming stripped 6 bases from V and 3 bases from J, with 12 bases between. The CDR3 covers 14 residues. Per the germline V gene, CDR1 is MNHEY and CDR2 is SVGEGT. CDR3 in amino acids: CASREGTTNQPQHF. Here the CDR3 DNA reads TGTGCCAGCAGAGAGGGAACGACCAATCAGCCCCAGCATTTT.

This clonotype showed up many times. The chain combines TRBV4-1 with TRBJ1-2; a possible D gene is TRBD1 (5 bases). Germline-derived CDR1 and CDR2 are MGHRA and YSYEKL. The CDR3 length is 15 residues. V dropped 5 bases and J dropped 4 bases, with 17 bases sitting between them. The CDR3 here is CASSAGTHWPYGYTF. The CDR3 DNA follows: TGCGCCAGCAGCGCCGGGACCCACTGGCCCTATGGCTACACCTTC.

The CDR3 DNA follows: TGCAGTGCGACTGGTAGCTCTGGAAACACCATATATTTT. Translated, it gives CSATGSSGNTIYF. V and J are TRBV20-1 and TRBJ1-3; D gene unclear. The CDR3 is 13 amino acids. V was pared by 6 bases and J by 0 bases, with 9 bases between. Germline V CDR1 and CDR2: DFQATT, SNEGSKA (reference sequence).

Ten or more counts support this clonotype. The chain carries TRBV27 and TRBJ1-2; tentative D call: TRBD1 (6 bases). The germline V gene encodes CDR1 MNHEY and CDR2 SMNVEV (reference sequence). The ends were cut back, 0 bases at V and 2 bases at J, with 13 bases in the middle. The CDR3 spans 16 residues. CDR3 residues: CASSLSPGGGNYGYTF. DNA for the CDR3: TGTGCCAGCAGTTTATCGCCTGGGGGGGGCAACTATGGCTACACCTTC.

This clonotype was detected many times. The junction and the germline gene differ at one end; a read error may be behind it. The chain couples TRBV6-2 or TRBV6-3 to TRBJ1-3; D remains ambiguous. The CDR3 loop spans 14 amino acids. Germline V CDR1 and CDR2: MNHEY, SVGEGT. The CDR3 region is CAINSVISRNTIYF. In DNA, the CDR3 is TGTGCCATCAACAGCGTCATCTCTAGAAACACCATATATTTT.

This clonotype was seen many times. This rearrangement joins TRBV6-1 to TRBJ2-6, with unresolved D. This CDR3 comprises 12 residues. Germline V gene lookup returns CDR1 MNHNS and CDR2 SASEGT. V lost 4 bases, J lost 4 bases, and 2 bases lay in between. The CDR3 protein is CASSAGANVLTF. CDR3 coding DNA: TGTGCCAGCAGTGCAGGGGCCAACGTCCTGACTTTC.

This clonotype appeared many times. CDR3 protein: CASSFGKNTEAFF. CDR3 DNA sequence: TGTGCCAGCAGTTTTGGTAAGAACACTGAAGCTTTCTTT. The chain combines TRBV27 with TRBJ1-1; no clear D. The CDR3 is 13 amino acids. Looked up from germline, CDR1 is MNHEY and CDR2 is SMNVEV (reference sequence). V was cut by 3 bases and J by 1 base, with 6 bases left in between.

The genes are TRBV6-1 and TRBJ2-5; no firm D call. This CDR3 is 15 amino acids long. Trimming removed 1 base from V and 7 bases from J, with 16 bases in between. Germline V gene sequence: CDR1 MNHNS, CDR2 SASEGT. CDR3 amino acids: CASSEVGARLVTQYF. The CDR3 DNA sequence: TGTGCCAGCAGTGAAGTTGGAGCCCGCCTTGTGACCCAGTACTTC.